What follows describes a single TCR beta chain. This sample is drawn from a study of Graves' ophthalmopathy and Graves' hyperthyroidism. Study as a whole: In this cohort's terms, stable hyperthyroidism meant no ophthalmopathy by 18 months of follow-up.

Beta-chain TCR CDR3 regions were amplified from RNA transcripts. Investigators did first-round RT-PCR with HTBI primers, then second-round multiplex PCR. TCRdb re-called the multiplex PCR reads through MiXCR, storing one row per CDR3 protein. The table shows about 590,000 distinct CDR3 sequences, with approximately 35% occurring only once. The CDR3 spans 13 residues. Germline assignment: CDR1 SEHNR and CDR2 FQNEAQ (reference sequence). V was cut by 5 bases and J by 4 bases, with 9 bases left in between. The sample taken for sequencing was peripheral blood or thyroid tissue (not recorded which). This chain links TRBV7-9 with TRBJ2-1; unclear D gene. The sequence came from an adult man with Graves' hyperthyroidism. This CDR3 is CASSARGYNEQFF. CDR3 DNA: TGTGCCAGCAGCGCCCGAGGATACAATGAGCAGTTCTTC. The complete variable domain, with remaining parts taken from reference TRBV7-9 and TRBJ2-1, reads DTGVSQNPRHKITKRGQNVTFRCDPISEHNRLYWYRQTLGQGPEFLTYFQNEAQLEKSRLLSDRFSAERPKGSFSTLEIQRTEQGDSAMYLCASSARGYNEQFFGPGTRLTVL.